This T cell receptor beta chain was recorded in a study of shared clonotypes between healthy human individuals. As for the study in general: Donors, aged 18 to 49, were a couple of women and a few men. Each donor's CD4 naive and CD4 memory cells filled three plates apiece, CD8 naive two, and CD8 memory one.

The investigators split CD4+ cells into a CD45RA+ naive subset and a CD45RA-negative memory subset. Measured with immunoSEQ multiplex PCR; TCRdb has only the in-frame clones, and not every one. The sample has 2 million to 2.5 million clones, nearly 97% seen once; the top ten hold over 0.1%. This CDR3 region has 13 residues. Germline V CDR1 and CDR2: SQVTM, ANQGSEA. Trimming pared 3 bases from V and 0 bases from J, leaving 5 bases between. Material for sequencing was naive CD4+ T cells sorted from blood. Subset reported: CD45RA+ positively selected. The chain employs TRBV29-1 and TRBJ2-2; D not certain. The clonotype originates from a young man in good health. CDR3 nucleotide sequence: TGCAGCGTTGACAAAACGAACACCGGGGAGCTGTTTTTT. Its protein is CSVDKTNTGELFF.